The rows below give T cell receptor beta chains drawn from one sample of a study of T-cell memory formation after mild COVID-19. TCRdb analysed the 5' RACE reads with MiXCR anew, one entry per CDR3 protein. There are roughly 190,000 distinct CDR3 sequences in the sample; 15% to 20% occur only once, and 2% to 2.5% lies in the top ten. The material sequenced was PBMCs or a T cell subset sorted from them (not recorded which). These receptor sequences come from an adult woman who had mild COVID-19 (a few samples of this study predate the infection). Cell type and time point are not known. Each CDR3 is given with its conserved first and last residue. D genes are given only for firm matches. Clone size is not always given. Where it is, it says once, few, many or a class for expanded clones.

D | J | size | V | CDR3 | DNA
- | TRBJ2-6 | many | TRBV4-3 | CASSKQRGSGANVLTF | TGCGCCAGCAGCAAGCAACGGGGCTCTGGGGCCAACGTCCTGACTTTC
- | TRBJ2-1 | - | TRBV24-1 | CATSDDRSSYNEQFF | TGTGCCACCAGTGATGACCGGAGCTCCTACAATGAGCAGTTCTTC
TRBD1 | TRBJ2-7 | few | TRBV5-1 | CASSWTGTGGLYEQYF | TGCGCCAGCAGCTGGACGGGGACAGGGGGCCTCTACGAGCAGTACTTC
TRBD2 | TRBJ2-1 | - | TRBV20-1 | CSGLAGAYNEQFF | TGCAGTGGTCTAGCGGGGGCCTACAATGAGCAGTTCTTC
- | TRBJ2-3 | many | TRBV20-1 | CSASGVREDTQYF | TGCAGTGCTAGTGGGGTGAGGGAAGATACGCAGTATTTT
TRBD1 | TRBJ2-7 | few | TRBV5-1 | CASSLAPGTGLHEQYF | TGCGCCAGCAGCTTGGCCCCAGGGACAGGGCTACACGAGCAGTACTTC
- | TRBJ2-6 | - | TRBV5-6 | CASSLGNSGANVLTF | TGTGCCAGCAGCTTGGGCAACTCTGGGGCCAACGTCCTGACTTTC
- | TRBJ2-7 | few | TRBV9 | CASSPSELTPYEQYF | TGTGCCAGCAGCCCCTCGGAACTCACACCCTACGAGCAGTACTTC
TRBD1 | TRBJ2-6 | - | TRBV28 | CASTGGSGANVLTF | TGTGCCAGTACAGGGGGCTCTGGGGCCAACGTCCTGACTTTC
TRBD1 | TRBJ2-1 | - | TRBV4-2 | CASSQRGLNEQFF | TGTGCCAGCAGCCAAAGGGGGCTTAATGAGCAGTTCTTC
TRBD1 | TRBJ2-1 | - | TRBV7-2 | CASSVGTEHTEQFF | TGTGCCAGCAGCGTTGGGACAGAGCATACCGAGCAGTTCTTC
- | TRBJ1-2 | - | TRBV7-9 | CASRSTGTVRAGYTF | TGTGCCAGCAGATCAACCGGGACCGTAAGGGCCGGCTACACCTTC
- | TRBJ2-7 | - | TRBV7-9 | CASSQGDEQYF | TGTGCCAGCAGTCAGGGCGACGAGCAGTACTTC
- | TRBJ2-5 | few | TRBV7-2 | CASSILDLRETQYF | TGTGCCAGCAGCATTTTGGACCTGAGGGAGACCCAGTACTTC
- | TRBJ2-1 | few | TRBV5-1 | CASGLTSSGDEQFF | TGCGCCAGCGGCTTGACTAGTAGTGGGGATGAGCAGTTCTTC
- | TRBJ1-2 | - | TRBV5-1 | CASSSTDRYGYTF | TGCGCCAGCAGCTCGACAGACCGCTATGGCTACACCTTC
- | TRBJ2-7 | - | TRBV7-2 | CASSLMRGDEQYF | TGTGCCAGCAGCTTAATGAGGGGAGACGAGCAGTACTTC
- | TRBJ2-5 | many | TRBV14 | CASSYTLHETQYF | TGTGCCAGCAGCTACACTCTTCACGAGACCCAGTACTTC
- | TRBJ1-2 | few | TRBV5-1 | CASSLTTGSYGYTF | TGCGCCAGCAGCTTGACGACAGGCAGCTATGGCTACACCTTC
TRBD1 | TRBJ2-7 | - | TRBV6-5 | CASSRGQGAKTYEQYF | TGTGCCAGCAGTCGAGGACAGGGGGCGAAAACCTACGAGCAGTACTTC
TRBD1 | TRBJ1-2 | - | TRBV19 | CASRTGGRYGYTF | TGTGCCAGTAGGACAGGGGGTCGATATGGCTACACCTTC
TRBD1 | TRBJ1-4 | few | TRBV15 | CATSSGQGPVAGEKLFF | TGTGCCACCAGCAGCGGACAGGGACCTGTGGCGGGAGAAAAACTGTTTTTT
TRBD1 | TRBJ1-6 | few | TRBV20-1 | CSARGTGGAYNSPLHF | TGCAGTGCTAGGGGGACAGGGGGCGCGTATAATTCACCCCTCCACTTT
- | TRBJ1-1 | few | TRBV6-1 | CASRTRGQNTEAFF | TGTGCCAGTCGAACACGGGGGCAGAACACTGAAGCTTTCTTT
TRBD2 | TRBJ2-2 | - | TRBV11-3 | CASSLRGRRSTGELFF | TGTGCCAGCAGCTTACGCGGGAGGCGGAGCACCGGGGAGCTGTTTTTT
- | TRBJ1-5 | - | TRBV7-8 | CASSRSGGVGEPQHF | TGTGCCAGCAGCCGGAGCGGAGGGGTCGGGGAGCCCCAGCATTTT
TRBD2 | TRBJ2-7 | - | TRBV24-1 | CATSDPAGGSYEQYF | TGTGCCACCAGTGATCCGGCGGGAGGCTCCTACGAGCAGTACTTC